What follows is one T cell receptor beta chain and its context. Its specificity is unknown. V lost 1 base and J lost 3, with 12 bases in between. The CDR3 runs to 16 residues. Germline loops: CDR1 MGHRA, CDR2 YSYEKL. This record comes from a study of OX40 agonist ivuxolimab in advanced cancers. Study details: The patients got ivuxolimab, which is an agonistic anti-OX40 (CD134) antibody. The eligibility criteria allowed prior anti-PD-1, anti-PD-L1 or anti-CTLA-4 therapy, and about 40% had some. Study-wide results and limits: Clonal expansion among partial responders at 0.1-3.0 mg/kg ranked near the lowest.

Autoimmune disease history or systemic immunosuppression meant exclusion. This table comes from immunoSEQ multiplex PCR, and its TCRdb copy is limited to in-frame clones, with some not included. Seen here are under 35,000 clones, roughly 87% observed once, and the top ten hold roughly 20%. The material sequenced was CD4+ or CD8+ T cells sorted from blood, taken in a trial of the OX40 agonist ivuxolimab. This rearrangement joins TRBV4-1 to TRBJ1-4, with D tentatively TRBD1 (6 bases). The TCR comes from an adult with an advanced solid tumor such as melanoma, head and neck, liver or kidney cancer. The CDR3 loop reads CASSQAHQGSNEKLFF. In DNA form, the CDR3 reads TGCGCCAGCAGCCAAGCTCATCAGGGGTCTAATGAAAAACTGTTTTTT.